This TCR beta chain derives from a study of regulatory T cells in long-lasting Graves disease. The table lists this clonotype with many counts. The time point is: newly diagnosed GD, antithyroid drugs for less than 3 months. With RNA extracted from PBMCs as input, the TCR library was made. Those enrolled as patients came out of an endocrinology department in Xi'an, China. The authors built TCR beta libraries using iRepertoire HTBI primers and Arm-PCR of CDR3 regions. TCRdb passed the multiplex PCR reads through MiXCR, listing each CDR3 protein once. The sample consists of 580,000 or so distinct CDR3 sequences, roughly 16% of them appearing once. Germline CDR1 SGHAT, CDR2 FQNNGV. V was clipped by 1 base and J by 7 bases, with 10 bases between them. This CDR3 is built from 13 residues. The sample was also linked to a second study, of T cells in Graves' hyperthyroidism and ophthalmopathy.

The chain is built from TRBV11-2 and TRBJ2-5; the D gene is possibly TRBD2 (6 bases). The specimen comprised peripheral blood mononuclear cells (PBMCs), sampled at new diagnosis, from a patient treated with antithyroid drugs. This clonotype was obtained from a man younger than 30 with Graves disease. DNA of the CDR3: TGTGCCAGCAGCTTAGGACTAGGGCGGACCCAGTACTTC. It translates to CASSLGLGRTQYF.